Detailed here is one TCR beta chain. The sample belongs to a study of T cell responses to AZD1222 COVID-19 vaccine. As for the study in general: Second-dose intervals near 4 or 12 weeks were combined.

V lost 5 bases, J lost 4 bases, and 14 bases lay in between. Germline CDR1 reads MNHNY; CDR2 reads SVGAGI (reference sequence). The CDR3 runs to 15 residues. Sequencing was performed with immunoSEQ multiplex PCR; in TCRdb, only in-frame clones are kept and a portion is missing. This table has 120,000 or so clones, about 91% appearing once. The material was peripheral blood, obtained on day 0 of AZD1222 vaccination. This clonotype was obtained from an adult in good health. This chain joins TRBV6-6 and TRBJ1-4; D gene unclear. The CDR3 coding sequence is TGTGCCAGCAGTCCACGACTAGGGAATAATGAAAAACTGTTTTTT. The encoded protein is CASSPRLGNNEKLFF.